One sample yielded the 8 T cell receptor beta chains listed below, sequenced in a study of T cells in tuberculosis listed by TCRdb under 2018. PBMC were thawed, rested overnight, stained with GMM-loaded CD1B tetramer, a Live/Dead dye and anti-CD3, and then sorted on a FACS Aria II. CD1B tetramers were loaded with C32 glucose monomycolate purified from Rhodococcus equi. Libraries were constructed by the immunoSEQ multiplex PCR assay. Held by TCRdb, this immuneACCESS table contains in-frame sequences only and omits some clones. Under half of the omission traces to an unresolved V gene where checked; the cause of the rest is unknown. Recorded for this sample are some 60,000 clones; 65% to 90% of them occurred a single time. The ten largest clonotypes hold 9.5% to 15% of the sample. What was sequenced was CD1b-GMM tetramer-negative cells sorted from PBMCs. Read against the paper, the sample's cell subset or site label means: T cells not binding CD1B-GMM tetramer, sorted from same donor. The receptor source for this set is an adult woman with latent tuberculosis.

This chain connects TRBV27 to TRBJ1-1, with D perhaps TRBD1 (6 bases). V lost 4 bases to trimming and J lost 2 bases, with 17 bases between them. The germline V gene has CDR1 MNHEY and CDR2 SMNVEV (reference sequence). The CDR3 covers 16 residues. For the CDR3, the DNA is TGTGCCAGCAGTTCGGGGCGGGGGGGGGCAAACACTGAAGCTTTCTTT. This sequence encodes CASSSGRGGANTEAFF.

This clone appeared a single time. The chain's CDR3 is CASSWTPPGTNEKLFF. The CDR3 coding sequence is TGCGCCAGCAGCTGGACCCCCCCGGGGACTAATGAAAAACTGTTTTTT. The chain employs TRBV5-1 and TRBJ1-4; D not resolved. Germline CDR1 is SGHRS and CDR2 is YFSETQ. The CDR3 covers 16 residues. V lost 3 bases, J lost 2 bases, and 14 bases lay in between.

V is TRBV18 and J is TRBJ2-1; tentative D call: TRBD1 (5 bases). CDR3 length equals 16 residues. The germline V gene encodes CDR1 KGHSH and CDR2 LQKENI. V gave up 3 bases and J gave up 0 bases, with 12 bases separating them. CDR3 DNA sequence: TGTGCCAGCTCACCTAACATGGGGCCCTCCTACAATGAGCAGTTCTTC. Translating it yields CASSPNMGPSYNEQFF.

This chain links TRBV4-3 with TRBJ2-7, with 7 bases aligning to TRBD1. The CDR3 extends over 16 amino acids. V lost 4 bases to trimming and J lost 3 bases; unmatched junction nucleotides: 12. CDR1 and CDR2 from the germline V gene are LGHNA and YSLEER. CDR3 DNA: TGCGCCAGCAGCCGGGGGACAGTCCCTTTTGGCTACGAGCAGTACTTC. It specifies CASSRGTVPFGYEQYF.

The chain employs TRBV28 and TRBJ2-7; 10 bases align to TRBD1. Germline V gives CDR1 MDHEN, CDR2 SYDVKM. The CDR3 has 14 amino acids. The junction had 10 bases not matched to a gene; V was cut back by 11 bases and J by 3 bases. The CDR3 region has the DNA TGTGCCGTTGTAAGCCGGACAGGGGGCTACGAGCAGTACTTC. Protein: CAVVSRTGGYEQYF.

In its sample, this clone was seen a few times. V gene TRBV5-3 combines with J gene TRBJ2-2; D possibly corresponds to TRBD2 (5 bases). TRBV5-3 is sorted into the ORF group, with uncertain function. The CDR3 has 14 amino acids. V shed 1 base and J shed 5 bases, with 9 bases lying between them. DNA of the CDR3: TGTGCCAGAAGCTTGAAGAGAGGGACCGGGGAGCTGTTTTTT. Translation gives CARSLKRGTGELFF.

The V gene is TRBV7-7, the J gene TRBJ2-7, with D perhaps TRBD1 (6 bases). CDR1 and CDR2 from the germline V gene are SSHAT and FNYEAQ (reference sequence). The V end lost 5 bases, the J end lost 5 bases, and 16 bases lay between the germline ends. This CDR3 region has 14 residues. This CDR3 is CASSPTGSPNEQYF. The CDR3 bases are TGTGCCAGCAGCCCAACAGGGAGTCCTAACGAGCAGTACTTC.

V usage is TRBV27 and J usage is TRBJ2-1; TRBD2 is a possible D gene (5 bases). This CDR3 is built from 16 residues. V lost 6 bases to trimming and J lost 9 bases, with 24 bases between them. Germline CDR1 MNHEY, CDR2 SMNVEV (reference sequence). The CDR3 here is CASSLLGSGSTGEQFF. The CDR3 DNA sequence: TGTGCCAGCAGCCTGCTAGGAAGCGGATCTACTGGTGAGCAGTTCTTC.